This T cell receptor beta chain was captured by sequencing in a study of blood T cell repertoires in COVID-19. About the research overall: Samples taken during acute and convalescent COVID-19 were collected in the United States, Italy and Spain. T cells, B-cell-depleted T cells, or PBMCs supplied cDNA or gDNA.

Original processing methods: The assay estimated nucleated cells by amplifying reference gene primers. The data were produced by immunoSEQ multiplex PCR, yet TCRdb's version contains in-frame clones alone and is incomplete. Clone size and V and J calls were adopted from that table, with D and trimming inferred from the DNA. Among 190,000 or so clones, 70% to 90% were seen once, and the ten largest hold around 9.8%. CDR1 and CDR2 (germline): MNHEY, SVGAGI. V was clipped by 2 bases and J by 2 bases, with 10 bases between them. The CDR3 runs to 14 residues. The source is a woman of 80 years or more with acute or convalescent COVID-19. The chain has TRBV6-5 and TRBJ2-7, with D possibly being TRBD1 (5 bases). The sequenced material came from peripheral blood. CDR3 sequence reads: CASSYGGAAYEQYF. CDR3 DNA: TGTGCCAGCAGTTACGGTGGGGCCGCCTACGAGCAGTACTTC.